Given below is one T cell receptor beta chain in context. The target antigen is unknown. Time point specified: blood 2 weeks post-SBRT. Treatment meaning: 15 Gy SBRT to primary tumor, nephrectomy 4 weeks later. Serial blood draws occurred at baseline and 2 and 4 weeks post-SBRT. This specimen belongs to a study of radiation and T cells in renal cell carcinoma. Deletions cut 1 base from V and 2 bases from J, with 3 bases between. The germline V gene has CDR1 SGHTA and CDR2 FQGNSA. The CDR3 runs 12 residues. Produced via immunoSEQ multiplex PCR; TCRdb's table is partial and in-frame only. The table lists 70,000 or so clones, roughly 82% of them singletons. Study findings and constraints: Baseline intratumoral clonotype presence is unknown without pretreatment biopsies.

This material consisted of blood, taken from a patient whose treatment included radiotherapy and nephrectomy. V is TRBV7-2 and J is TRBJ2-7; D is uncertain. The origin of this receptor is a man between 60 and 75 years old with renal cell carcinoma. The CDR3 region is CASSLVAYEQYF. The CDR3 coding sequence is TGTGCCAGCAGCTTAGTCGCCTACGAGCAGTACTTC. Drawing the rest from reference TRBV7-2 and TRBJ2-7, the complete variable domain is GAGVSQSPSNKVTEKGKDVELRCDPISGHTALYWYRQSLGQGLEFLIYFQGNSAPDKSGLPSDRFSAERTGGSVSTLTIQRTQQEDSAVYLCASSLVAYEQYFGPGTRLTVT.